Each of the 21 T cell receptor beta chains below was sequenced from the same sample in a study of blood T cell repertoires in COVID-19. Assay: immunoSEQ multiplex PCR; the TCRdb copy retains only in-frame clones and omits some. The profile shows fewer than 80,000 clones, more than 80% of them singletons. Input material: peripheral blood. These TCRs come from a man aged 25-45 years with acute or convalescent COVID-19.

This clone has a single count. J is TRBJ1-1 and V is TRBV30; 8 bases match TRBD1. V was pared by 6 bases and J by 4 bases, with 7 bases of the junction left unmatched. This CDR3 region has 13 residues. Germline V gene data show CDR1 as GTSNPN and CDR2 as SVGIG (reference sequence). The chain's CDR3 is CACKTGVVTEAFF. The CDR3 bases are TGTGCCTGTAAGACAGGGGTAGTCACTGAAGCTTTCTTT.

The genes are TRBV7-8 and TRBJ2-5; 8 bases are a match to TRBD2. Trimming removed 1 base from V and 1 base from J; junction bases left unmatched: 5. The CDR3 is made up of 16 amino acids. Germline loops: CDR1 SGHVS, CDR2 FQNEAQ. CDR3 amino acids: CASSLVTSGSQETQYF. The CDR3 DNA sequence: TGTGCCAGCAGCTTAGTCACTAGCGGTTCCCAAGAGACCCAGTACTTC.

The chain links TRBV10-3 to TRBJ2-2; a weak D match, TRBD1 (6 bases). This CDR3 region has 17 residues. Germline V lookup: CDR1 ENHRY, CDR2 SYGVKD. Trimming pared 7 bases from V and 0 bases from J, leaving 18 bases between. The CDR3 DNA follows: TGTGCCATCACTAACACAGGGTCCCGATCGAACACCGGGGAGCTGTTTTTT. It codes for CAITNTGSRSNTGELFF.

The gene calls are TRBV7-2 and TRBJ2-5; D is possibly TRBD1 (6 bases). Germline lookup yields CDR1 SGHTA and CDR2 FQGNSA. The CDR3 contains 14 residues. V was trimmed by 4 bases and J by 2 bases, leaving 11 bases between them. The CDR3 bases are TGTGCCAGCAGCTCACAGGGTTTACAAGAGACCCAGTACTTC. It is translated as CASSSQGLQETQYF.

This sequence joins TRBV19 and TRBJ2-7; D is perhaps TRBD1 (6 bases). Germline V gene data show CDR1 as LNHDA and CDR2 as SQIVND (reference sequence). The CDR3 spans 15 residues. V lost 2 bases, J lost 1 base, and 12 bases lay in between. CDR3 loop: CASSIRTGSSYEQYF. CDR3 DNA: TGTGCCAGTAGTATAAGAACAGGGTCTTCCTACGAGCAGTACTTC.

This clone was counted once. The chain couples TRBV4-3 to TRBJ1-3, with unresolved D. The germline gives CDR1 LGHNA, CDR2 YSLEER. The germline V and J ends were trimmed by 4 bases and 4 bases, with 11 bases remaining between them. CDR3 length: 14 amino acids. The CDR3 spells CASSPAGGGNTIYF. The CDR3 DNA is TGCGCCAGCAGCCCCGCAGGTGGCGGAAACACCATATATTTT.

The gene calls are TRBV4-1 and TRBJ1-2; D not certain. With 4 bases removed from V and 4 bases from J, the gap between germline ends came to 13 bases. Germline V gene sequence: CDR1 MGHRA, CDR2 YSYEKL. The CDR3 extends over 14 amino acids. This CDR3 reads CASSPTSGIYGYTF. For the CDR3, the DNA is TGCGCCAGCAGCCCCACCTCCGGGATCTATGGCTACACCTTC.

V and J are TRBV9 and TRBJ1-3; maybe TRBD1 (6 bases). Germline V lookup: CDR1 SGDLS, CDR2 YYNGEE. The CDR3 contains 15 residues. V gave up 3 bases and J gave up 5 bases, with 15 bases separating them. The DNA for the CDR3 is TGTGCCAGCAGCGAAGAATGGGACACTCGAAACACCATATATTTT. It codes for CASSEEWDTRNTIYF.

The V call is TRBV9, the J call TRBJ2-1; D remains unclear. CDR1 is SGDLS and CDR2 is YYNGEE in the germline V gene. The CDR3 totals 14 residues. V was trimmed by 4 bases and J by 8 bases, leaving 16 bases between them. CDR3 DNA sequence: TGTGCCAGCAGCCTGGCGACTCTCGTGGATGAGCAGTTCTTC. Its protein is CASSLATLVDEQFF. The full variable domain, rest sourced from reference TRBV9 and TRBJ2-1, is DSGVTQTPKHLITATGQRVTLRCSPRSGDLSVYWYQQSLDQGLQFLIQYYNGEERAKGNILERFSAQQFPDLHSELNLSSLELGDSALYFCASSLATLVDEQFFGPGTRLTVL.

The gene calls are TRBV9 and TRBJ2-1, with D tentatively TRBD1 (5 bases). V was clipped by 4 bases and J by 4 bases, with 18 bases between them. The germline gives CDR1 SGDLS, CDR2 YYNGEE. The length of the CDR3 is 16 residues. The CDR3 is CASSLYFGASYNEQFF. CDR3 in DNA: TGTGCCAGCAGCCTCTACTTTGGGGCGAGTTACAATGAGCAGTTCTTC.

The J gene is TRBJ1-1, the V gene TRBV18; D gene ambiguous. The CDR3 loop spans 13 amino acids. Germline CDR1 and CDR2: KGHSH and LQKENI. The ends were cut back, 0 bases at V and 7 bases at J, with 9 bases in the middle. The CDR3 region is CASSPPPGLEAFF. In DNA form, the CDR3 reads TGTGCCAGCTCACCACCTCCCGGTCTTGAAGCTTTCTTT.

This chain links TRBV5-6 with TRBJ1-1, with 7 bases matching TRBD1. The germline V gene has CDR1 SGHDT and CDR2 YYEEEE. The CDR3 sequence is 16 residues long. V was clipped by 1 base and J by 2 bases; unmatched bases: 8. The chain's CDR3 is CASSLRGGELNTEAFF. For the CDR3, the DNA is TGTGCCAGCAGCTTGCGAGGGGGCGAACTAAACACTGAAGCTTTCTTT.

The rearrangement uses TRBV7-2 and TRBJ1-2, with D possibly matching TRBD1 (6 bases). There are 14 residues in the CDR3. Trimming took 1 base from V and 4 from J, leaving 10 bases between them. The germline gives CDR1 SGHTA, CDR2 FQGNSA. The CDR3 reads CASSLGGRGYGYTF. The DNA of the CDR3 is TGTGCCAGCAGCTTAGGGGGCAGGGGCTATGGCTACACCTTC.

The chain has TRBV5-1 and TRBJ2-3; no definite D call. This CDR3 is built from 13 residues. CDR1 and CDR2 (germline): SGHRS, YFSETQ. The V gene lost 0 bases and the J gene lost 1 base, with 3 bases spanning the gap. CDR3 sequence (DNA): TGCGCCAGCAGCTTGGTAGGCACAGATACGCAGTATTTT. It codes for CASSLVGTDTQYF.

The chain is built from TRBV3-1 (or the pseudogene TRBV3-2) and TRBJ1-1; D remains ambiguous. Germline V gene data show CDR1 as LGHDT and CDR2 as YNNKEL (reference sequence). The CDR3 sequence is 15 residues long. The germline V and J ends were trimmed by 1 base and 1 base, with 10 bases remaining between them. This chain's CDR3 is CASSQVSPKNTEAFF. As DNA, the CDR3 is TGTGCCAGCAGCCAAGTTTCCCCAAAGAACACTGAAGCTTTCTTT.

The chain couples TRBV5-1 to TRBJ2-7; D unclear. The CDR3 runs to 12 residues. CDR1 is SGHRS and CDR2 is YFSETQ in the germline V gene. V was clipped by 0 bases and J by 4 bases, with 5 bases between them. CDR3 residues: CASSLESYEQYF. CDR3 in DNA: TGCGCCAGCAGCTTGGAGAGTTACGAGCAGTACTTC.

Comment on this clone: Other DNA sequences in the sample encode the same CDR3. V usage is TRBV7-9 and J usage is TRBJ2-3, with 8 bases fitting TRBD2. The junction had 6 bases not matched to a gene; V was cut back by 10 bases and J by 0 bases. Per germline, CDR1 SEHNR and CDR2 FQNEAQ (reference sequence). CDR3 size: 14 residues. The CDR3 DNA reads TGTGCCACCACCGGGAGGGGGAGCACAGATACGCAGTATTTT. Residues: CATTGRGSTDTQYF.

The chain uses TRBV6-5 and TRBJ2-1, with 9 bases that match TRBD2. Germline loops: CDR1 MNHEY, CDR2 SVGAGI. The CDR3 covers 12 residues. CDR3 protein: CATGTSSFEQFF. The CDR3 DNA reads TGTGCTACCGGGACTAGCAGCTTTGAGCAGTTCTTC.

The chain's CDR3 is CSGRGVTEAFF. As DNA, the CDR3 is TGCAGCGGCCGCGGGGTCACTGAAGCTTTCTTT. The rearrangement uses TRBV29-1 and TRBJ1-1; D remains unclear. Per the germline V gene, CDR1 is SQVTM and CDR2 is ANQGSEA. The V end lost 7 bases, the J end lost 4 bases, and 10 bases lay between the germline ends. The CDR3 runs 11 residues.

The chain uses TRBV5-4 and TRBJ1-3; D is possibly TRBD1 (6 bases). The CDR3 is 14 amino acids. Trimming removed 4 bases from V and 3 bases from J, with 11 bases in between. Germline CDR1 SGHNT, CDR2 YYREEE (reference sequence). CDR3 nucleotides: TGTGCCAGCAGCAGCGGACAGTATGGAAACACCATATATTTT. Its protein product is CASSSGQYGNTIYF.

V gene TRBV10-3 combines with J gene TRBJ1-6; D is unresolved. Germline assignment: CDR1 ENHRY and CDR2 SYGVKD. The V gene lost 11 bases and the J gene lost 5 bases, with 16 bases spanning the gap. The CDR3 runs to 14 residues. The CDR3 region is CASQTQYDNSPLHF. The CDR3 DNA reads as TGTGCCTCCCAAACACAATACGATAATTCACCCCTCCACTTT.